These T cell receptor beta chains were read from a single sample in a study of cytomegalovirus exposure and HLA in healthy donors. Sequencing was performed with immunoSEQ multiplex PCR; in TCRdb, only in-frame clones are kept and a portion is missing. In the table there are about 330,000 clones, 87% of which are singletons. Sequencing was done on a sample of PBMCs. The receptors were gathered from a woman in her twenties or thirties in good health and CMV-seropositive. Each CDR3 is given with its conserved first and last residue.

J	V	CDR3
TRBJ2-2	TRBV7-7	CASSLEGPPTGELFF
TRBJ1-6	TRBV10-1	CANKQGPCNSPLHF
TRBJ2-7	TRBV9	CASSLAGDYEQYF
TRBJ1-1	TRBV13	CASSPENKYTEAFF
TRBJ2-5	TRBV30	CAWSVLGAGIETQYF
TRBJ1-2	TRBV28	CASSPPRGVDYGYTF
TRBJ2-1	TRBV4-3	CASGPRRYNEQFF
TRBJ2-3	TRBV15	CATSRDMDRGQDTQYF
TRBJ1-5	TRBV4-2	CASSQEEGAHQPQHF
TRBJ2-1	TRBV9	CASSVTSDNEQFF
TRBJ2-7	TRBV10-3	CAISDLAGPYEQYF
TRBJ2-1	TRBV7-6	CASSLLGGRGNEQFF
TRBJ1-1	TRBV18	CASSPKSGGVEAFF
TRBJ1-1	TRBV9	CASSPSGWGEGNTEAFF
TRBJ1-2	TRBV5-1	CASAEDRGANYGYTF
TRBJ1-2	TRBV2	CASSEPSYTF
TRBJ2-7	TRBV4-3	CASSSTTLSYEQYF
TRBJ2-7	TRBV6-6	CASSYRSSYEQYF